The source of this T cell receptor beta chain is a study of T cells after yellow fever vaccination. General study results and limits: Contamination of FACS-sorted repertoires by abundant clonotypes from the bulk population could occur.

One entry per CDR3 protein results from TCRdb running MiXCR on the 5' RACE reads. The table includes about 300,000 distinct CDR3 sequences, roughly 9% detected once. The CDR3 sequence is 15 residues long. Trimming removed 4 bases from V and 7 bases from J, with 17 bases in between. Germline V gene data show CDR1 as LGHDT and CDR2 as YNNKEL (reference sequence). Regarding this clonotype: Its antigen remains unidentified.

Sample: CD4+ T cells sorted from PBMCs, taken 5 days after the yellow fever booster vaccination. The chain combines TRBV3-1 with TRBJ2-1; weak D call: TRBD2 (6 bases). The sequence was collected from a man between 18 and 35 years old who received the YFV17D yellow fever vaccine. The CDR3 loop reads CASSLMSGGGNEQFF. CDR3 DNA: TGTGCCAGCAGCCTCATGTCCGGGGGTGGAAATGAGCAGTTCTTC.